This T cell receptor beta chain comes out of a study of T cells in Graves' hyperthyroidism and ophthalmopathy (dated by TCRdb to between 2018 and 2021). About the investigation overall: Peripheral blood samples were taken at the time of initial diagnosis, prior to any treatment. A discovery cohort of roughly 100 patients, 43 with Graves' ophthalmopathy and under 60 with stable Graves' hyperthyroidism, was used to find distinguishing TCR V-J signatures. Whether ophthalmopathy could be predicted prospectively was tested in an independent validation cohort made up of 18 to 20 hyperthyroidism patients plus 17 patients who later progressed to ophthalmopathy. The roughly 100 discovery patients were randomly divided into training and test sets at a 7:3 ratio. The study also compared thyroid tissue and blood T-cell repertoires from roughly 6 Graves' hyperthyroidism patients. Following sampling, methimazole starting at 30 mg daily was given to hyperthyroidism patients, and high-dose intravenous methylprednisolone was given to ophthalmopathy patients. The paper reports TCR Vbeta CDR3 sequencing of over 120 peripheral blood samples: 43 ophthalmopathy, some 80 hyperthyroidism and 17 progressor patients.

In its sample, this clonotype was seen many times. The antigen it recognizes is unknown. Base-call qualities are not available, and no considerably larger clone is one nucleotide away. CDR1 ENHRY and CDR2 SYGVKD are derived from the germline V gene. Inclusive of the bounding cysteine and phenylalanine, the CDR3 is 15 residues long. Only the CDR3 part of the read is kept: 45 bases, read in frame from the first base. Trimming at the junction amounts to 2 bases on V and 1 base on J, and the germline ends lie 11 bases apart. A patient counted as having stable Graves' hyperthyroidism if no progression to ophthalmopathy occurred over 18 months of follow-up. Hyperthyroidism patients were newly diagnosed, with disease duration under 2 months, and aged 18 to 65 years. The study excluded patients with uncontrolled infections, other autoimmune diseases, pregnancy or lactation. Diagnoses were based on clinical symptoms, serum thyroxine and TRAb, thyroid ultrasound and orbital computed tomography. PBMCs were separated from under 11 ml of fresh peripheral blood using Ficoll-Paque density gradient centrifugation. Trizol reagent was used to extract total RNA, and RNA quality was then checked on an Agilent 2100 Bioanalyzer.

General findings and caveats noted by the study authors: No statistical method was used to set the sample size in advance, and investigators knew the group allocation. During validation, the model predicted progression to ophthalmopathy a median of approximately 6.5 months ahead of onset, with around 65% sensitivity and under 85% specificity. Ophthalmopathy was separated from stable hyperthyroidism by a 13 V-J signature model, with 87.88% sensitivity and about 81% specificity obtained in cross-validation and 80%/75% obtained in testing. Most expanded thyroid clonotypes (frequency above 0.001) were also detected in blood, suggesting blood repertoires may reflect thyroid immune responses.

The TCR beta CDR3 regions were amplified from the RNA transcripts. The TCR CDR3 was subjected to a first round of RT-PCR using the HTBI primer set and the Qiagen OneStep RT-PCR kit. Libraries were constructed in a second round of multiplex PCR, after which size selection and purification were carried out. Paired-end sequencing of the libraries was performed with 100 bp reads on an Illumina HiSeq2000. The original pipeline was this. SOAPnuke was used to process the raw data, with reads discarded if the reads contained adapters or uncalled bases, had a mean Phred below 15, or lacked an exact constant-primer or identifier match. High-quality paired reads were merged using COPE v1.2.5, and each unique nucleotide sequence was defined as a clonotype. MiTCR v1.1 was used to align the clonotypes against IMGT TRBV, TRBD and TRBJ reference segments. The analysis was restricted to V-J combinations with a frequency above 0.0001, which together covered around 99% of the repertoires. A TCS score was defined as the ratio of F50 (clonal expansion) to E x V (chaos), with BLOSUM62-based TCRdist applied between CDR3 peptides within each V-J. Welch's t-statistics and random forest reduced 450 to 600 V-J features to around 14, which were used in a naive Bayes classifier (R e1071). TCRdb applied fastp at Q25 and MiXCR to the public reads, then kept only in-frame beta chains. Rows are combined by CDR3 protein, so each entry shows the most common genes and DNA. These V and J calls derive from TCRdb rather than the authors' analysis. Across this sample there are 400,000 to 500,000 distinct CDR3 sequences, with roughly 13% seen only once. The ten largest clones add up to less than 6.5% of the sample.

In this chain, TRBV10-3 is recombined with TRBJ1-1; possibly the D gene is TRBD1, per 5 matching bases. This receptor was taken from a woman aged 18-35 years with Graves' hyperthyroidism. The specimen sequenced was blood. The CDR3 in this case is CAISEEGLRNTEAFF. The DNA sequence reads TGTGCCATCAGTGAGGAGGGACTCAGGAACACTGAAGCTTTCTTT.